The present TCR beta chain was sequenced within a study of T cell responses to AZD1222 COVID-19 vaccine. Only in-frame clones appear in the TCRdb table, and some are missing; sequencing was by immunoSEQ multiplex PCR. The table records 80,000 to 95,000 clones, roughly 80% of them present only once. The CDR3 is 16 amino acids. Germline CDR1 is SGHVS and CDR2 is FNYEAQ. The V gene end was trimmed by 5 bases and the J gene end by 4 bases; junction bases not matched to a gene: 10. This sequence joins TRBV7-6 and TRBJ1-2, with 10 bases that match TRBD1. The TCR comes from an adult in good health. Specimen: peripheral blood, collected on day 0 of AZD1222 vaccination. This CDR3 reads CASSPYRDRGAYGYTF. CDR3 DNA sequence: TGTGCCAGCAGCCCGTATCGGGACAGGGGAGCCTATGGCTACACCTTC.